The rows below give T cell receptor beta chains drawn from one sample of a study of cytotoxic CD8 clonotypes in ibrutinib-treated CLL. The data were produced by immunoSEQ multiplex PCR, yet TCRdb's version contains in-frame clones alone and is incomplete. The sample has roughly 150,000 clones, 81% seen once. Specimen: PBMCs, collected after 12 months of ibrutinib treatment. Receptor source: a human donor with chronic lymphocytic leukemia. Both conserved end residues are trimmed from each CDR3.

V: TRBV2; CDR3: ASRGDGTHGYT
V: TRBV7-9; CDR3: ASSLTRDRRSGANVLT
V: TRBV18; CDR3: ASSQLAGSTDTQY
V: TRBV19; CDR3: ASSTHPGTGRVNTEAF
V: TRBV5-1; CDR3: ASTLAPGQDYEQY
V: TRBV7-8; CDR3: ATRRRPNTGELF
V: TRBV28; CDR3: ASSLYPKQF
V: TRBV5-1; CDR3: ATRRSGEYTEAF
V: TRBV19; CDR3: ASRDLSTDTQY
V: TRBV27; CDR3: ASRLTSGGRGELF
V: TRBV18; CDR3: ASSLTVNTEAF
V: TRBV7-7; CDR3: ASSLELAGGAQY
V: TRBV27; CDR3: ASSRQASNEKLF
V: TRBV9; CDR3: ASQTSGVAGDTQY
V: TRBV5-1; CDR3: ASSLAGAGQGYT
V: TRBV7-9; CDR3: ASSSGQHGIQY
V: TRBV7-3; CDR3: ASSQGQGLRAF
V: TRBV19; CDR3: ASNPRITGMYGYT
V: TRBV7-2; CDR3: ASSFVGATNEKLF
V: TRBV30; CDR3: AWRGDNRGTEAF
V: TRBV28; CDR3: ASSTTGFLAKNIQY
V: TRBV28; CDR3: ASPGPDRGLTDTQY
V: TRBV5-1; CDR3: ASSLVGTSVADTQY
V: TRBV5-8; CDR3: ASTRTGTGRADTQY
V: TRBV7-9; CDR3: ASSRTGVVDTQY
V: TRBV2; CDR3: ASSEERTGGFEQY
V: TRBV6-6; CDR3: ASSTDRGPTYNEQF
V: TRBV23-1; CDR3: ASSPQGVGGGYGYT
V: TRBV6-5; CDR3: ASSYGQGGSYEQY
V: TRBV2; CDR3: ASSGMRLAGGDTQY
V: TRBV6-4; CDR3: ASMIWDRERGNQPQH
V: TRBV10-3; CDR3: AVGGGRAPDTQY
V: TRBV5-6; CDR3: ASSLRGRADTQY
V: TRBV7-6; CDR3: ASSSRWAREATGANVLT
V: TRBV7-2; CDR3: ASSPGRAGNQPQH
V: TRBV29-1; CDR3: SVERTGGNEQY
V: TRBV7-8; CDR3: ASSLEPGSYEQY
V: TRBV6-1; CDR3: ASSPSGGASETQY
V: TRBV9; CDR3: ASSVATGGGETQY
V: TRBV7-2; CDR3: ASSLGTQGYIYQPQH
V: TRBV5-1; CDR3: ASSLGGTEDTQY
V: TRBV19; CDR3: ASSIDGLSGRGYT
V: TRBV28; CDR3: ASSLKQEGGNSPLH
V: TRBV7-3; CDR3: ASSTGTGGNEQF
V: TRBV7-6; CDR3: ASSGHGTSGANTGELF
V: TRBV29-1; CDR3: SVGGGNTGELF
V: TRBV4-3; CDR3: ASSQGRLNTGELF
V: TRBV10-3; CDR3: AISEGQTYNSPLH
V: TRBV5-1; CDR3: ASSLGPGSGGTDTQY
V: TRBV5-4; CDR3: ASSLGGSVVGEQY
V: TRBV27; CDR3: ASSFFLPTQTGGQQF
V: TRBV6-5; CDR3: ASNGYRDGGTEAF
V: TRBV18; CDR3: ASSPKNGLAPSYEQY